Listed below are T cell receptor beta chains from one sample, sequenced in a study of breast tumors, draining lymph nodes, adjacent tissues. TCRdb fed the multiplex PCR reads into MiXCR, producing one record per CDR3 protein. This table holds about 100,000 distinct CDR3 sequences, around 20% found once. Sequenced: axillary lymph node tissue. The source is a female donor with breast cancer. Some clones in this sample may be carry-over from other donors' samples. The CDR3 runs from the conserved cysteine through the conserved F or W. A D gene is named only where the DNA matches it firmly. Size values are once, few and many counts, or a class for expanded clones, and some rows have none.

V,D,size,J,DNA,CDR3
TRBV7-9,NA,once,TRBJ1-1,TGTGCCAGCAGCTTAGTGGGGGGGCGAGGGGCTTTCTTT,CASSLVGGRGAFF
TRBV11-2,NA,many,TRBJ1-2,TGTGCCAGCAGCCTCGACGGGAACTATGGCTACACCTTC,CASSLDGNYGYTF
TRBV15,NA,many,TRBJ2-3,TGTGCCACCAGCAGAGAGGGGACAGATACGCAGTATTTT,CATSREGTDTQYF
TRBV7-2,TRBD2,many,TRBJ2-5,TGTGCCAGCAGCTTAAGCGGGAGTATGGGGAAAAAGACCCAGTACTTC,CASSLSGSMGKKTQYF
TRBV2,NA,NA,TRBJ2-1,TGTGCCAGCAGTGAAGATAGGGTCCCCTACAATGAGCAGTTCTTC,CASSEDRVPYNEQFF
TRBV6-6,TRBD1,NA,TRBJ1-1,TGTGCCAGCGGATCGGACAGGATCACTGAAGCTTTCTTT,CASGSDRITEAFF
TRBV30,NA,many,TRBJ2-1,TGTGCCTGGAGTATTCCGGGGAATGAGCAGTTCTTC,CAWSIPGNEQFF
TRBV6-5,TRBD1,many,TRBJ2-7,TGTGCCAGCAGTTCTGGGGACAGGCAACGATGGAGGGCCGAGCAGTACTTC,CASSSGDRQRWRAEQYF
TRBV20-1,NA,many,TRBJ2-7,TGCAGTGCTAGACACGGAGACTACGAGCAGTACTTC,CSARHGDYEQYF
TRBV19,NA,few,TRBJ1-2,TGTGCCAGTAGTGTTAATCGCGGGCCCGAGGGGGTCTATGGCTACACCTTC,CASSVNRGPEGVYGYTF
TRBV29-1,NA,many,TRBJ2-3,TGCAGCGTTGAATCCCAGGGGCGATCCACAGATACGCAGTATTTT,CSVESQGRSTDTQYF
TRBV12-3/TRBV12-4,TRBD2,NA,TRBJ2-3,TGTGCCAGCAGTTTTGGTGGCCGAGCGGGGGTGGCAGATACGCAGTATTTT,CASSFGGRAGVADTQYF
TRBV7-9,NA,many,TRBJ2-3,TGTGCAATCGGGGTGGGGGATACGCAGTATTTT,CAIGVGDTQYF
TRBV30,TRBD1,NA,TRBJ1-3,TGTGCCTGGGGCTGGGGAGGGGGCAACACCATATATTTT,CAWGWGGGNTIYF
TRBV10-2,NA,many,TRBJ2-1,TGCGCCAGCAGTAGGCAGGGGAGGGTGACAGGTGAGCAGTTCTTC,CASSRQGRVTGEQFF
TRBV7-2,TRBD1,many,TRBJ2-1,TGTGCCAGCAGCTTAGGACCGGGACAGTTGAATGAGCAGTTCTTC,CASSLGPGQLNEQFF
TRBV6-5,NA,many,TRBJ1-2,TGTGCCAGCAGTTACTCGGGAGGGGAAGGCTACACCTTC,CASSYSGGEGYTF
TRBV11-1,NA,many,TRBJ2-7,TGTGCCAGCAGCTTAGTTGGCGGTTGGATGGGCGAGCAGTACTTC,CASSLVGGWMGEQYF
TRBV6-5,NA,NA,TRBJ1-3,TGTGCCAGCAGTTACGCTCCCGCTATGACAGCCGGCCCACCCTCTGGAAACACCATATATTTT,CASSYAPAMTAGPPSGNTIYF
TRBV7-3,TRBD2,many,TRBJ2-3,TGTGCCAGCAGCTTAACTCAGCGGGAGGGCCCGTCAGATACGCAGTATTTT,CASSLTQREGPSDTQYF
TRBV20-1,TRBD2,many,TRBJ2-1,TGCAGTGCTAGACGGACTAGCGGCTACAATGAGCAGTTCTTC,CSARRTSGYNEQFF
TRBV5-5,NA,many,TRBJ2-1,TGTGCCAGCAGCTTAAGGGGAGATCTCTCCTACAATGAGCAGTTCTTC,CASSLRGDLSYNEQFF
TRBV2,NA,many,TRBJ1-4,TGTGCCAGCAGGTGGGGGGTCGCGGATGAAAAACTGTTTTTT,CASRWGVADEKLFF
TRBV4-1,NA,NA,TRBJ2-6,TGCGCCAGCAGCCAAGATCGGGCCGGAATGGCTGGGGCCAACGTCCTGACTTTC,CASSQDRAGMAGANVLTF
TRBV5-1,TRBD1,many,TRBJ1-3,TGCGCCAGCAGCACAGGGGGCTCTGGAAACACCATATATTTT,CASSTGGSGNTIYF
TRBV29-1,TRBD1,NA,TRBJ2-3,TGCAGCGTTGGGACAGGGCTACGGACAGATACGCAGTATTTT,CSVGTGLRTDTQYF
TRBV2,NA,medium-sized,TRBJ1-2,TGTGCCAGCAGTGATTTCCCAGCGGATACTAACTATGGCTACACCTTC,CASSDFPADTNYGYTF
TRBV5-1,TRBD1,many,TRBJ2-5,TGCGCCAGCAGCTTGGGGCCGGCAGGGGGCATCGAGACCCAGTACTTC,CASSLGPAGGIETQYF
TRBV19,NA,NA,TRBJ1-2,TGTGCCGGTGGAGTCGGCTGTGGCTACACCTTC,CAGGVGCGYTF
TRBV5-1,NA,many,TRBJ2-3,TGCGCCAGCAGCTTGGAATACCAGGGAAGCACAGATACGCAGTATTTT,CASSLEYQGSTDTQYF
TRBV20-1,NA,many,TRBJ1-2,TGCAGTGCTAGAGATCTACGAGGCTCTAACTATGGCTACACCTTC,CSARDLRGSNYGYTF
TRBV12-3/TRBV12-4,NA,many,TRBJ2-7,TGTGCCAGCAAGGAAGGATCCTACGAGCAGTACTTC,CASKEGSYEQYF
TRBV10-3,NA,NA,TRBJ2-4,TGTGCCACCGCGGACGGCTCACTAGCCAAAAACATTCAGTACTTC,CATADGSLAKNIQYF
TRBV3-1,NA,NA,TRBJ1-3,TGTGCCAGCAGCATAAGTGGTGCTGGAAACACCATATATTTT,CASSISGAGNTIYF
TRBV18,NA,NA,TRBJ1-5,TGTGCCAGCGCACCAGGGGGCAATCAGCCCCAGCATTTT,CASAPGGNQPQHF
TRBV11-2,NA,many,TRBJ2-1,TGTGCCAGCAGCATCAACGGCGCAGGGCAGTTCTTC,CASSINGAGQFF
TRBV20-1,TRBD1,many,TRBJ2-7,TGCAGTGTCTCGGACAGGGGACCTTACGAGCAGTACTTC,CSVSDRGPYEQYF
TRBV5-6,NA,many,TRBJ2-7,TGTGCCAGCAGCTTGTTCACCGCCGGATTGACTAGAAACTACGAGCAGTACTTC,CASSLFTAGLTRNYEQYF
TRBV6-5,NA,many,TRBJ1-2,TGTGCCAGCAGTTACCGTGGGGGCCCCTATGGCTACACCTTC,CASSYRGGPYGYTF
TRBV19,NA,many,TRBJ1-3,TGTGCCAGTATATCTTATGGAGCTGACTCTGGAAACACCATATATTTT,CASISYGADSGNTIYF
TRBV5-6,NA,NA,TRBJ1-3,TGTGCCAGCAGCTTGCTGGGCCCTGGAAACACCATATATTTT,CASSLLGPGNTIYF
TRBV12-3/TRBV12-4,NA,NA,TRBJ2-1,TGTGCCAGCAGTTTACTGAGCGGTAACAATGAGCAGTTCTTC,CASSLLSGNNEQFF
TRBV6-1,NA,NA,TRBJ2-3,TGTGCCAGCAGTGAAGCGGTGGGGCTGGGACCAGATACGCAGTATTTT,CASSEAVGLGPDTQYF
TRBV6-1,TRBD1,many,TRBJ2-5,TGTGCCAGCAGCGAACCGGGACAGCAAGAGACCCAGTACTTC,CASSEPGQQETQYF
TRBV5-4,NA,few,TRBJ2-4,TGTGCCAGCACTATACGAGGGGCGAAAAACATTCAGTACTTC,CASTIRGAKNIQYF
TRBV5-1,NA,many,TRBJ2-2,TGCGCCAGCAGCTCGCCATTGGACGGAGTCCTGATTGGCGGGGAGCTGTTTTTT,CASSSPLDGVLIGGELFF
TRBV7-3,TRBD2,many,TRBJ2-1,TGTGCCAGCAGCCCGGGACTAGCGGGACCGGGTGAGCAGTTCTTC,CASSPGLAGPGEQFF
TRBV3-1,TRBD1,many,TRBJ1-2,TGTGCCAGCAGCCAAGCCCTTGGACAGGAGCTCTATGGCTACACCTTC,CASSQALGQELYGYTF
TRBV3-1,TRBD1,many,TRBJ1-2,TGTGCCAGCAGCCAAGGTATGACAGGGCTAGGCGGCTACACCTTC,CASSQGMTGLGGYTF
TRBV5-5,TRBD2,many,TRBJ2-5,TGTGCCAGCAGAACCGATCTGGCTAGCGGGAGGCCGGGGGAGACCCAGTACTTC,CASRTDLASGRPGETQYF
TRBV6-1,NA,NA,TRBJ1-4,TGTGCCAGCAGTGGGGACAAGAATGAAAGACTGTTTTTT,CASSGDKNERLFF
TRBV6-2/TRBV6-3,NA,many,TRBJ2-5,TGTGCCAGCAGTTACTCGAGTATCGGACGGGAGACCCAGTACTTC,CASSYSSIGRETQYF
TRBV7-8,TRBD1,many,TRBJ2-7,TGTGCCAGCAGCTTAGGGACAGGGGACTCCTGGGAGCAGTACTTC,CASSLGTGDSWEQYF
TRBV11-3,TRBD1,many,TRBJ2-1,TGTGCCAGCAGCTTTAGTTTCGGGACAGACAATGAGCAGTTCTTC,CASSFSFGTDNEQFF
TRBV24-1,NA,many,TRBJ1-2,TGTGCCACCAGTGATCCACAGGGCTATGGCTACACCTTC,CATSDPQGYGYTF